The T cell receptor beta chain under discussion was sequenced for a study of blood T cell repertoires in COVID-19. The table came from immunoSEQ multiplex PCR; TCRdb's copy has only in-frame clones and leaves some out. The sample gives approximately 230,000 clones, under 90% of which show up once; about a sixth is in the top ten. The CDR3 loop spans 15 amino acids. Germline-derived CDR1 and CDR2 are SEHNR and FQNEAQ (reference sequence). V was clipped by 3 bases and J by 6 bases; unmatched bases: 4. The sequence was obtained from a man between 18 and 35 years old who had recovered from COVID-19. This chain joins TRBV7-9 and TRBJ2-2, with 10 nucleotides matching TRBD2. The sequenced sample was PBMCs or T cells enriched from blood (not recorded which). The CDR3 DNA sequence: TGTGCCAGCAGCTTTACAGCGGGGGGGTCCGGGGAGCTGTTTTTT. This encodes CASSFTAGGSGELFF.